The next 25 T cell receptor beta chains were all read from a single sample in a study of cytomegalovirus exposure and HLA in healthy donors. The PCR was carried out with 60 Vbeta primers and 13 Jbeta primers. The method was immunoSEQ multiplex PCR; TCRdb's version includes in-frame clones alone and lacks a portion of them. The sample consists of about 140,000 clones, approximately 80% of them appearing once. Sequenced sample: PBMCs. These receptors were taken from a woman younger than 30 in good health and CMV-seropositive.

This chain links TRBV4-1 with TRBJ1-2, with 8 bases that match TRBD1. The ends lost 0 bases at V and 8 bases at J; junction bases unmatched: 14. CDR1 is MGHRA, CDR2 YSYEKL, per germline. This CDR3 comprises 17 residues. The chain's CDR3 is CASSQEPPGQGPRGYTF. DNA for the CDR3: TGCGCCAGCAGCCAAGAACCCCCCGGACAGGGCCCGAGGGGCTACACCTTC.

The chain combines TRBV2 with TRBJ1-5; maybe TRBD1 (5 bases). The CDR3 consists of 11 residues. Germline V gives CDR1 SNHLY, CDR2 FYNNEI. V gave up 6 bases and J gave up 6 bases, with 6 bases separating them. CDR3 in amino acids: CASSGGQPQHF. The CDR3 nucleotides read TGTGCCAGCAGCGGGGGTCAGCCCCAGCATTTT.

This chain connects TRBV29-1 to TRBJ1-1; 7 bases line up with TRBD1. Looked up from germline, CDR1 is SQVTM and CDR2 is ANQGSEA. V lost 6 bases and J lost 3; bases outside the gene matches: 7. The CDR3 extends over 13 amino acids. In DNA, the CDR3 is TGCAGCGTCCGAACAGGGGTTGACACTGAAGCTTTCTTT. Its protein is CSVRTGVDTEAFF.

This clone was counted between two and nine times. The CDR3 spells CASTRQGQETQYF. CDR3 sequence (DNA): TGTGCCAGCACCAGACAGGGCCAAGAGACCCAGTACTTC. The chain is built from TRBV6-1 and TRBJ2-5; 7 bases align to TRBD1. After removal of 7 bases from V and 1 base from J, the junction contained 3 bases not matched to a gene. In germline, CDR1 is MNHNS, CDR2 SASEGT. There are 13 residues in the CDR3.

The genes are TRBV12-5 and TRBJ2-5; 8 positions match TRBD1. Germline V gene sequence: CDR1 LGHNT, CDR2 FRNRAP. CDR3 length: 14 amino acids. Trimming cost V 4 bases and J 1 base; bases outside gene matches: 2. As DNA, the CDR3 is TGTGCTAGTGGTTCGGGACAGGCCCAAGAGACCCAGTACTTC. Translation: CASGSGQAQETQYF.

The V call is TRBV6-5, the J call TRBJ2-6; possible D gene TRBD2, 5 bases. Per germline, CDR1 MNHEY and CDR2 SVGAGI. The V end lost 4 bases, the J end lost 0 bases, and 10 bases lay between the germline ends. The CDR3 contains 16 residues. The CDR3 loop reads CASSWAGNSGANVLTF. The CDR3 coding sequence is TGTGCCAGCAGTTGGGCCGGGAACTCTGGGGCCAACGTCCTGACTTTC.

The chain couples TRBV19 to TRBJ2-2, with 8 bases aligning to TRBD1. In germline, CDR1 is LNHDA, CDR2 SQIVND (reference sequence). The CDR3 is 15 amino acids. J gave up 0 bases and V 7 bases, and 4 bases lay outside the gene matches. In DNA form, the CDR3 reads TGTGCCAGTAAACTGGACAGGGCGAACACCGGGGAGCTGTTTTTT. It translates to CASKLDRANTGELFF.

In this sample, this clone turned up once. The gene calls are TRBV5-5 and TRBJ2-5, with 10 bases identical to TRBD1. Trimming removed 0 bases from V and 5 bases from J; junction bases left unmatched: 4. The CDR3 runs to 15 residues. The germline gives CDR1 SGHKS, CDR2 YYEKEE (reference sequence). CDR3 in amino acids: CASSLGQGAGETQYF. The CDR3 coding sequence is TGTGCCAGCAGCTTGGGACAGGGGGCCGGGGAGACCCAGTACTTC.

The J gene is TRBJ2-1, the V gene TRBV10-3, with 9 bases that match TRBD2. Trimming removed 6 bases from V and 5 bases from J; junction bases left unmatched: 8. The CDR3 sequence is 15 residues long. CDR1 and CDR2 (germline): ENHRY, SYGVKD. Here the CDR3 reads CAIRRAGGQDNEQFF. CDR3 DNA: TGTGCCATCAGACGAGCGGGGGGACAAGACAATGAGCAGTTCTTC.

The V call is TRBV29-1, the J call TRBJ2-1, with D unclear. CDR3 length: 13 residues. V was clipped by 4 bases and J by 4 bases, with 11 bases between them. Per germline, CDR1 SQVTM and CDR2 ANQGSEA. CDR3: CSVGHQSYNEQFF. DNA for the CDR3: TGCAGCGTTGGGCATCAATCATACAATGAGCAGTTCTTC.

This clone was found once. The CDR3 DNA reads TGTGCCAGCAGCTTAGGTGGGACTAGCATCGCAGATACGCAGTATTTT. It encodes CASSLGGTSIADTQYF. The V gene is TRBV7-2, the J gene TRBJ2-3; 9 bases line up with TRBD2. The germline CDR1 and CDR2 sequences are SGHTA and FQGNSA. The CDR3 is made up of 16 amino acids. V lost 1 base to trimming and J lost 4 bases; unmatched junction nucleotides: 6.

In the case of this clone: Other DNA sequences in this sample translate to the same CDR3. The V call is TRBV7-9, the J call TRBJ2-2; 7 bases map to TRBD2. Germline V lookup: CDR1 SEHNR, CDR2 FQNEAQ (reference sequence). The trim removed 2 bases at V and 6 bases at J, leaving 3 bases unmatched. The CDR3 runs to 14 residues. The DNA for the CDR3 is TGTGCCAGCAGCTTAAGCACTAGCGCCGGGGAGCTGTTTTTT. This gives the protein CASSLSTSAGELFF. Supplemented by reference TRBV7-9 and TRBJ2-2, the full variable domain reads DTGVSQNPRHKITKRGQNVTFRCDPISEHNRLYWYRQTLGQGPEFLTYFQNEAQLEKSRLLSDRFSAERPKGSFSTLEIQRTEQGDSAMYLCASSLSTSAGELFFGEGSRLTVL.

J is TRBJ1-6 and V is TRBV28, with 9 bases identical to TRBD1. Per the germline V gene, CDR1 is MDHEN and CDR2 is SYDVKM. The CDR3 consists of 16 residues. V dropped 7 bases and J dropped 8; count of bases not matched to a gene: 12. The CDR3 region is CASISTAGTGYSPLHF. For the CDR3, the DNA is TGTGCCAGCATCTCCACCGCCGGGACAGGGTATTCACCCCTCCACTTT.

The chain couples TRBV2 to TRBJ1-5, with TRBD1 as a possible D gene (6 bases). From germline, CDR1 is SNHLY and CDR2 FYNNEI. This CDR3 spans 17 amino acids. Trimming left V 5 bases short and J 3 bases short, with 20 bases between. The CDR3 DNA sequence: TGTGCCAGCAGTACGAAGGTGGGTCAGGGGATCAATCAGCCCCAGCATTTT. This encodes CASSTKVGQGINQPQHF.

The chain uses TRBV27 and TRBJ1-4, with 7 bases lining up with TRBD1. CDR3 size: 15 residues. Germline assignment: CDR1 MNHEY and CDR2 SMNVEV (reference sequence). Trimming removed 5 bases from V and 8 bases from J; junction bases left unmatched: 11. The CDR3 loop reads CASSPIQGSGEKLFF. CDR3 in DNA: TGTGCCAGCAGTCCGATACAGGGGTCGGGGGAAAAACTGTTTTTT.

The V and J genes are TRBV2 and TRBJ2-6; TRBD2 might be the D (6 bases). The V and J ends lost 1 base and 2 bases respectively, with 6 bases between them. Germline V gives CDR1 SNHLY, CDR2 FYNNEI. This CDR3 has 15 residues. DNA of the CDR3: TGTGCCAGCAGTGAAGGGGGGGCTGGGGCCAACGTCCTGACTTTC. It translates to CASSEGGAGANVLTF.

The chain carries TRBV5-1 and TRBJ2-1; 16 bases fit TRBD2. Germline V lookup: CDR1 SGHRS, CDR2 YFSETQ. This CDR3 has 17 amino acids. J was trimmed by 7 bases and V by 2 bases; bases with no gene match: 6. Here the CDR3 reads CASSLGTSGGAANEQFF. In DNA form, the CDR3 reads TGCGCCAGCAGCTTAGGGACTAGCGGGGGGGCCGCGAATGAGCAGTTCTTC. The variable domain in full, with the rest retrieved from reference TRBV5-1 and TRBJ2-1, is KAGVTQTPRYLIKTRGQQVTLSCSPISGHRSVSWYQQTPGQGLQFLFEYFSETQRNKGNFPGRFSGRQFSNSRSEMNVSTLELGDSALYLCASSLGTSGGAANEQFFGPGTRLTVL.

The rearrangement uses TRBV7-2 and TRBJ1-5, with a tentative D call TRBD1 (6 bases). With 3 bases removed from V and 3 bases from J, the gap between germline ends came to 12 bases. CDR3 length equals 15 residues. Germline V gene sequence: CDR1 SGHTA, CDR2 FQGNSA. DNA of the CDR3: TGTGCCAGCAGCTTGGACAGATCCCACAATCAGCCCCAGCATTTT. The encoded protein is CASSLDRSHNQPQHF. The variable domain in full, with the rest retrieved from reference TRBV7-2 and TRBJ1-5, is GAGVSQSPSNKVTEKGKDVELRCDPISGHTALYWYRQSLGQGLEFLIYFQGNSAPDKSGLPSDRFSAERTGGSVSTLTIQRTQQEDSAVYLCASSLDRSHNQPQHFGDGTRLSIL.

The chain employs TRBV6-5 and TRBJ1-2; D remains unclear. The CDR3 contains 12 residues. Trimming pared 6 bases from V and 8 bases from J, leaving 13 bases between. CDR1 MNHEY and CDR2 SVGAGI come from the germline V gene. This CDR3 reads CASSPDSFGYTF. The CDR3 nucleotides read TGTGCCAGCAGCCCCGACTCGTTCGGCTACACCTTC.

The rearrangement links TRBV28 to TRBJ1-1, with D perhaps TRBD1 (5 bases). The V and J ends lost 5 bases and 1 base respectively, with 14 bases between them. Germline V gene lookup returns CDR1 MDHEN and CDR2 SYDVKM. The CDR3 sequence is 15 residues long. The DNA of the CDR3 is TGTGCCAGCAGTCTTTATGGGGCGAGGAACACTGAAGCTTTCTTT. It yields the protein CASSLYGARNTEAFF.

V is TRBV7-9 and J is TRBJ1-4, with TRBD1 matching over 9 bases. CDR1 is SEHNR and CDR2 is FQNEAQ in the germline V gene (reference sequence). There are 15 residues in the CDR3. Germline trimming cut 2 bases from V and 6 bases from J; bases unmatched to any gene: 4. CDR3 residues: CASSLRTGEDEKLFF. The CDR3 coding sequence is TGTGCCAGCAGCTTACGGACAGGGGAAGATGAAAAACTGTTTTTT.

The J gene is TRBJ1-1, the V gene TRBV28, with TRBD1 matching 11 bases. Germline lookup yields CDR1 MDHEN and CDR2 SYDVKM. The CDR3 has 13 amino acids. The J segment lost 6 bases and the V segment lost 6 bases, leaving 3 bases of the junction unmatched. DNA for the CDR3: TGTGCCAGCAGATGGGACAGGGGGTCTGAAGCTTTCTTT. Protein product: CASRWDRGSEAFF.

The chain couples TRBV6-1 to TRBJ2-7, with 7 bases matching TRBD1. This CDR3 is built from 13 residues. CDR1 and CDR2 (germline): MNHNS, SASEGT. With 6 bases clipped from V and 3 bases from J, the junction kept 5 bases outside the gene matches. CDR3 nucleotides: TGTGCCAGCAGGCCGGGACAGCTCTACGAGCAGTACTTC. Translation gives CASRPGQLYEQYF.

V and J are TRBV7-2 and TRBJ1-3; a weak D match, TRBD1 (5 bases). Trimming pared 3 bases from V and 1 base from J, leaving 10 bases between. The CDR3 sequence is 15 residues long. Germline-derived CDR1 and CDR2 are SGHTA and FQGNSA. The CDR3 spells CASSLAGGSGNTIYF. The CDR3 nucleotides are TGTGCCAGCAGCTTGGCGGGGGGATCTGGAAACACCATATATTTT. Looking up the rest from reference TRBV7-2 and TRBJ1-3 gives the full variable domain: GAGVSQSPSNKVTEKGKDVELRCDPISGHTALYWYRQSLGQGLEFLIYFQGNSAPDKSGLPSDRFSAERTGGSVSTLTIQRTQQEDSAVYLCASSLAGGSGNTIYFGEGSWLTVV.

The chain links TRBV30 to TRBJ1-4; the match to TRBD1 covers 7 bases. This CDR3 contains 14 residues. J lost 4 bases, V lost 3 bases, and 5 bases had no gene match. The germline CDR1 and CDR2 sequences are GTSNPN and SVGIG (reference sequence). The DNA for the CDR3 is TGTGCCTGGAGCCCGGGACAGCTTAATGAAAAACTGTTTTTT. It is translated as CAWSPGQLNEKLFF.